A selection of T cell receptor beta chains follows, all from one sample in a study of T-cell reconstitution after alpha-beta-depleted transplantation in children. MiXCR, run by TCRdb on the PCR reads, gives a single entry per CDR3 protein. Of about 980,000 distinct CDR3 sequences listed, about 29% are singletons. The sample consisted of PBMCs, mostly from graft donor cells, taken 360 days after TCRalphabeta/CD19-depleted stem cell transplant. The source of these receptors is a boy under two years old who had a stem cell transplant for SCID, so the T cells may come from the graft donor. The CDR3 runs from the conserved cysteine through the conserved F or W. Each record gives: D gene, clone size, J gene, V gene, CDR3 protein, CDR3 DNA. A D gene is named only where the DNA matches it firmly. Size is omitted from some rows. Given values are once, few, many or a class for expanded clones.

>TRBD1|-|TRBJ1-3|TRBV10-3
CAIRALGTASGNTIYF
TGTGCCATCAGGGCCCTCGGGACAGCCTCTGGAAACACCATATATTTT
>-|-|TRBJ2-7|TRBV20-1
CSARDLRGPLYEQYF
TGCAGTGCTAGAGATCTGCGGGGGCCGCTCTACGAGCAGTACTTC
>-|few|TRBJ2-7|TRBV12-3/TRBV12-4
CASSSTGSGYEQYF
TGTGCCAGTTCGTCGACTGGATCGGGGTACGAGCAGTACTTC
>-|few|TRBJ1-2|TRBV12-3/TRBV12-4
CASSLWAGGGYTF
TGTGCCAGCAGTTTGTGGGCCGGAGGTGGCTACACCTTC
>-|-|TRBJ1-5|TRBV12-3/TRBV12-4
CASSFHLGGSQPQHF
TGTGCCAGCAGTTTTCATCTGGGAGGGAGTCAGCCCCAGCATTTT
>-|-|TRBJ2-3|TRBV7-2
CASSSKGWGTDTQYF
TGTGCCAGCAGCTCGAAGGGGTGGGGCACAGATACGCAGTATTTT
>-|-|TRBJ2-2|TRBV11-2
CASSMRPGTGELFF
TGTGCCAGCAGCATGCGTCCGGGGACCGGGGAGCTGTTTTTT
>-|many|TRBJ2-1|TRBV29-1
CSVARVANHNEQFF
TGCAGCGTTGCGCGGGTGGCGAACCACAATGAGCAGTTCTTC
>-|-|TRBJ2-3|TRBV4-3
CASSQERRHTQYF
TGCGCCAGCAGCCAAGAACGTCGGCATACGCAGTATTTT
>-|-|TRBJ1-2|TRBV25-1
CATISESSGYTF
TGTGCCACCATTTCGGAGAGCTCCGGCTACACCTTC
>-|-|TRBJ1-1|TRBV15
CATSSPRGHLKTEAFF
TGTGCCACCAGCAGCCCTCGCGGACACCTGAAGACTGAAGCTTTCTTT
>TRBD1|few|TRBJ1-2|TRBV20-1
CSATGQGAGYTF
TGCAGTGCTACCGGACAGGGGGCTGGCTACACCTTC
>TRBD1|-|TRBJ1-4|TRBV5-1
CASSLTGGGGIEKLFF
TGCGCCAGCAGCTTGACGGGTGGAGGGGGCATTGAAAAACTGTTTTTT
>-|-|TRBJ2-1|TRBV3-1
CATRGSGSYNEQFF
TGTGCCACCAGGGGTTCAGGGTCCTACAATGAGCAGTTCTTC
>-|-|TRBJ2-2|TRBV5-1
CASSSGAAPMVNTGELFF
TGCGCCAGCAGCTCCGGGGCCGCCCCGATGGTGAACACCGGGGAGCTGTTTTTT
>TRBD2|once|TRBJ2-3|TRBV11-2
CASSFRGGTSGGNTDTQYF
TGTGCCAGCAGCTTTCGCGGGGGGACTAGCGGGGGGAACACAGATACGCAGTATTTT
>-|-|TRBJ1-1|TRBV20-1
CSARDRGKGSMNTEAFF
TGCAGTGCTAGAGATCGGGGAAAAGGGTCCATGAACACTGAAGCTTTCTTT
>TRBD1|few|TRBJ2-3|TRBV3-1
CASSQDIGQGGDTQYF
TGTGCCAGCAGCCAAGATATCGGACAGGGAGGCGATACGCAGTATTTT
>TRBD1|-|TRBJ2-1|TRBV11-2
CASSFPVRDRGSYNEQFF
TGTGCCAGCAGCTTCCCAGTTAGAGACAGGGGGTCCTACAATGAGCAGTTCTTC
>-|-|TRBJ2-3|TRBV29-1
CSVVRGLADTQYF
TGCAGCGTTGTCCGGGGGCTAGCGGATACGCAGTATTTT
>-|-|TRBJ1-2|TRBV12-3/TRBV12-4
CASSLGSETGYTF
TGTGCCAGCAGTTTAGGGAGTGAGACTGGCTACACCTTC
>TRBD1|-|TRBJ2-7|TRBV29-1
CSVELGQGYEQYF
TGCAGCGTTGAATTGGGACAGGGATACGAGCAGTACTTC
>TRBD2|once|TRBJ2-5|TRBV12-3/TRBV12-4
CASSLGGTGQQETQYF
TGTGCCAGCAGTTTGGGGGGGACGGGGCAGCAAGAGACCCAGTACTTC
>-|-|TRBJ2-5|TRBV5-5
CASSLWDPRLQETQYF
TGTGCCAGCAGCTTGTGGGACCCGCGCCTACAAGAGACCCAGTACTTC
>-|-|TRBJ2-5|TRBV4-2
CASSQEPRVPQETQYF
TGTGCCAGCAGCCAAGAACCCCGAGTCCCCCAAGAGACCCAGTACTTC
>TRBD1|few|TRBJ1-1|TRBV11-1
CASSLYTGTGGLNTEAFF
TGTGCCAGCAGCTTATATACCGGGACAGGGGGCCTGAACACTGAAGCTTTCTTT
>-|-|TRBJ2-3|TRBV27
CASTLGPLSDTQYF
TGTGCCAGCACCCTGGGGCCTCTTTCGGATACGCAGTATTTT
>TRBD2|few|TRBJ2-7|TRBV4-2
CASSQDAAGGLEQYF
TGTGCCAGCAGCCAAGATGCGGCGGGGGGGCTTGAGCAGTACTTC
>TRBD2|few|TRBJ2-1|TRBV4-1
CASSQHPGTSGWGEQFF
TGCGCCAGCAGCCAACACCCGGGGACTAGCGGGTGGGGTGAGCAGTTCTTC